Detailed here is one T cell receptor (beta chain). This record belongs to a study of cytomegalovirus exposure and HLA in healthy donors. The germline V gene has CDR1 SNHLY and CDR2 FYNNEI. The CDR3 sequence is 15 residues long. Trimming removed 5 bases from V and 3 bases from J, with 14 bases in between. The PCR contained 60 Vbeta and 13 Jbeta primers. Generated by immunoSEQ multiplex PCR, the TCRdb table keeps only in-frame clones and is missing some. The sample contains fewer than 200,000 clones, 65% to 80% of which appear only once. The gene calls are TRBV2 and TRBJ1-5; D gene unclear. Sequenced input: PBMCs. The TCR comes from a woman aged 40-49 years in good health and CMV-seronegative. The CDR3 DNA follows: TGTGCCAGCAGTCCCTCATGGGCCGACAATCAGCCCCAGCATTTT. Translating gives CASSPSWADNQPQHF.